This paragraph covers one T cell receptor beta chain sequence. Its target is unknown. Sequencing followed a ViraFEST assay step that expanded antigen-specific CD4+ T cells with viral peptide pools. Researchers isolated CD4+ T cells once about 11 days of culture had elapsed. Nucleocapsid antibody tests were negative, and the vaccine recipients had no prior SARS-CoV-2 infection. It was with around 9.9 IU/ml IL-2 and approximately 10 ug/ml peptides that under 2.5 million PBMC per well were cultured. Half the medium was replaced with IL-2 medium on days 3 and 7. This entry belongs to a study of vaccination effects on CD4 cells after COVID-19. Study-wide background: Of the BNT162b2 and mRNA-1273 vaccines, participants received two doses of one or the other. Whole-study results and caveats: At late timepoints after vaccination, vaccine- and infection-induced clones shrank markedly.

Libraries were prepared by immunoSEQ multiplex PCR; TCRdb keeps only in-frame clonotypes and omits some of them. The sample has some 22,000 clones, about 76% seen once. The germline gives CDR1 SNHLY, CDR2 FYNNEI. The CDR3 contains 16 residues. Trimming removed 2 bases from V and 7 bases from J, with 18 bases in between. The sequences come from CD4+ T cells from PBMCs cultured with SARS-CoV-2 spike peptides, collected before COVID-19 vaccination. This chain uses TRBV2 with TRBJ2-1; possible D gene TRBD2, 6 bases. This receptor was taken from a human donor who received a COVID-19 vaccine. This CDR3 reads CASSELGTRSRNEQFF. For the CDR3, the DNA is TGTGCCAGCAGTGAATTGGGGACTCGCTCCCGGAATGAGCAGTTCTTC.